Sequencing of this T cell receptor beta chain was carried out in a study of beta chain features in type 1 diabetes. Study context: Examination spanned about 110 million sorted cells from all samples.

Germline values: CDR1 MDHEN, CDR2 SYDVKM. Trimming removed 6 bases from V and 6 bases from J, with 14 bases in between. CDR3 length: 13 residues. Sequencing targeted expressed TCRB transcripts, as all isolated RNA had been reverse transcribed. Clones were sequenced by immunoSEQ multiplex PCR, and TCRdb holds only the in-frame ones, with some missing. The sample lists about 110,000 clones, 40% seen once, with about 0.063% in the top ten. The genes are TRBV28 and TRBJ1-2; D perhaps matches TRBD1 (6 bases). Sequenced material: stem cell memory CD4+ T cells from blood. The sequence was collected from a woman under 30 in good health. Written as DNA, the CDR3 is TGTGCCAGCAGCCCGACAGGACGAGATGGCTACACCTTC. Its protein product is CASSPTGRDGYTF.